In its sample, the clone carrying this TCR beta chain was seen many times. Its antigen is still unknown. Trimming stripped 0 bases from V and 3 bases from J, with 8 bases between. The CDR3 contains 14 residues. In germline, CDR1 is MDHEN, CDR2 SYDVKM. The sample belongs to a study of T cells in Graves' hyperthyroidism and ophthalmopathy. Whole-study context: Peripheral blood was drawn at first diagnosis, prior to all treatment.

Regions amplified from RNA transcripts were the TCR beta CDR3 regions. First-round RT-PCR with HTBI primers amplified the TCR CDR3 region. TCRdb itself ran the multiplex PCR reads through MiXCR, one entry per CDR3 protein. The sample has roughly 580,000 distinct CDR3 sequences, about 15% seen once. Hyperthyroidism in the patients, aged 18 to 65, was newly diagnosed and under 2 months in duration. Patients were excluded because of uncontrolled infection, other autoimmune disease, pregnancy or lactation. Whole-study results and caveats: Blood also showed most of the thyroid clonotypes that were expanded above 0.001.

The source of this sequence is a woman in her 30s with Graves' hyperthyroidism that later progressed to Graves' ophthalmopathy. The sample consisted of blood. V is TRBV28 and J is TRBJ1-1; D gene ambiguous. The CDR3 DNA is TGTGCCAGCAGTTTATGGGCCCGGGACACTGAAGCTTTCTTT. Protein product: CASSLWARDTEAFF.